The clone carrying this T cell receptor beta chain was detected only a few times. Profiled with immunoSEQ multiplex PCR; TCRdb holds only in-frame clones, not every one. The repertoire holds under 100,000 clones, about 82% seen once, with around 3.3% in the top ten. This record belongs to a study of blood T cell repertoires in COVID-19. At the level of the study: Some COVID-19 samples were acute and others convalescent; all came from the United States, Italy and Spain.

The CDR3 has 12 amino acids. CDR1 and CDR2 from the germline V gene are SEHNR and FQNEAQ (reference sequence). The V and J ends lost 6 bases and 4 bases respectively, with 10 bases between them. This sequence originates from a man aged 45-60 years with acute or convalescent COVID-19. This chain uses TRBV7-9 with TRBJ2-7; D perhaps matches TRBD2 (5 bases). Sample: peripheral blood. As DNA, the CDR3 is TGTGCCAGCAGTATTAGCGTTTACGAGCAGTACTTC. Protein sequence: CASSISVYEQYF.